This T cell receptor beta chain was captured by sequencing in a study of OX40 agonist ivuxolimab in advanced cancers. Across the study: Of the participants, around 43% had some prior anti-PD-1, anti-PD-L1 or anti-CTLA-4 therapy, which was allowed. Partial responses were achieved by three patients, one with hepatocellular carcinoma and two with cutaneous melanoma.

In the case of this clone: No antigen is known for it.

Libraries were prepared by immunoSEQ multiplex PCR; TCRdb keeps only in-frame clonotypes and omits some of them. The repertoire includes roughly 90,000 clones, approximately 91% of them detected once, and less than 0.35% sits in the top ten. The trim removed 3 bases at V and 0 bases at J, leaving 9 bases unmatched. Per germline, CDR1 SGHTS and CDR2 YDEGEE. CDR3 length: 19 residues. Study-wide points: CD8+ T cells (on average) carried more expanded clones than CD4+ T cells. Partial responders receiving 0.1-3.0 mg/kg showed among the lowest clonal expansion.

V and J are TRBV5-8 and TRBJ2-1, with 13 bases lining up with TRBD2. Specimen: CD4+ or CD8+ T cells sorted from blood, collected in a trial of the OX40 agonist ivuxolimab. The clonotype was recovered from an adult with an advanced solid tumor such as melanoma, head and neck, liver or kidney cancer. The CDR3 bases are TGTGCCAGCAGCTACCGAACTAGCGGGAGGGAGTTCTCCTACAATGAGCAGTTCTTC. It encodes CASSYRTSGREFSYNEQFF.